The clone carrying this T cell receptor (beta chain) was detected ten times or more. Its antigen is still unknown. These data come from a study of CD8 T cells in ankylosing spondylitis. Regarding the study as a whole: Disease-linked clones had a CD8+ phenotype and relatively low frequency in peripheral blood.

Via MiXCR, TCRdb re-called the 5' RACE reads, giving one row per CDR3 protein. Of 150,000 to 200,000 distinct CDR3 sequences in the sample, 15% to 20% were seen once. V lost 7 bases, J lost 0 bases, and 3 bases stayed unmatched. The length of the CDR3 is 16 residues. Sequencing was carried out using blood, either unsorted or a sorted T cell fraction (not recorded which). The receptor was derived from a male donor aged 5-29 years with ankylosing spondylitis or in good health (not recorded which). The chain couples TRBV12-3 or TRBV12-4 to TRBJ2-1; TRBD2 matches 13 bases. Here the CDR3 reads CASTRTSGSSYNEQFF. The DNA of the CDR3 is TGTGCCAGCACCCGGACTAGCGGGAGCTCCTACAATGAGCAGTTCTTC.